One and the same sample provided the 24 T cell receptor beta chains below, sequenced in a study of blood T cell repertoires in COVID-19 (dated by TCRdb to the early 2020s). The library was obtained by the immunoSEQ multiplex PCR assay. The immuneACCESS repertoire file appears here via TCRdb, limited to in-frame rearrangements. These files lack a portion of the clones; in checked studies, under half of the deficit traces to unresolved V genes, and the cause of the others is not known. For this sample there are 250,000 to 350,000 clones; roughly nine tenths appear just once. Jointly, the top ten make up 2.2% of the sample. The specimen sequenced was peripheral blood. The receptors were gathered from a woman aged 25-40 years with COVID-19, enrolled during active disease.

The chain uses TRBV7-9 and TRBJ2-5, with 8 bases that match TRBD1. V lost 3 bases, J lost 1 base, and 1 base stayed unmatched. Germline CDR1 reads SEHNR; CDR2 reads FQNEAQ (reference sequence). The CDR3 runs 14 residues. Written as DNA, the CDR3 is TGTGCCAGCAGCTTTGGACAGGGCCAAGAGACCCAGTACTTC. Its translation is CASSFGQGQETQYF. The whole variable domain, filled in from reference TRBV7-9 and TRBJ2-5, reads DTGVSQNPRHKITKRGQNVTFRCDPISEHNRLYWYRQTLGQGPEFLTYFQNEAQLEKSRLLSDRFSAERPKGSFSTLEIQRTEQGDSAMYLCASSFGQGQETQYFGPGTRLLVL.

This clone has a single count. The V and J genes are TRBV11-2 and TRBJ2-7, with TRBD2 matching 7 bases. The germline CDR1 and CDR2 sequences are SGHAT and FQNNGV. V lost 8 bases, J lost 0 bases, and 4 bases stayed unmatched. The CDR3 extends over 13 amino acids. This CDR3 is CASGGGSSYEQYF. The CDR3, as DNA: TGTGCCAGCGGCGGGGGTAGCTCCTACGAGCAGTACTTC. The variable domain in full, with the rest retrieved from reference TRBV11-2 and TRBJ2-7, is EAGVAQSPRYKIIEKRQSVAFWCNPISGHATLYWYQQILGQGPKLLIQFQNNGVVDDSQLPKDRFSAERLKGVDSTLKIQPAKLEDSAVYLCASGGGSSYEQYFGPGTRLTVT.

This chain connects TRBV27 to TRBJ2-5; TRBD1 aligns across 8 bases. The CDR3 extends over 16 amino acids. Per the germline V gene, CDR1 is MNHEY and CDR2 is SMNVEV (reference sequence). J was trimmed by 4 bases and V by 5 bases; bases with no gene match: 12. The CDR3 DNA reads as TGTGCCAGCAGTCAGAGGACAGGGACGGGCCCAGAGACCCAGTACTTC. Protein sequence: CASSQRTGTGPETQYF.

The genes are TRBV10-1 and TRBJ2-3; 7 bases are a match to TRBD2. CDR3 length equals 16 residues. From germline, CDR1 is WNHNN and CDR2 SYGVQD (reference sequence). With V trimmed by 6 bases and J by 0 bases, 9 bases remained unmatched. For the CDR3, the DNA is TGCGCCAGCAGCGACCTGGACGGGAGGAGCACAGATACGCAGTATTTT. Protein product: CASSDLDGRSTDTQYF.

CDR3 residues: CASSGTSLDEQFF. The CDR3 nucleotides read TGTGCCAGCTCCGGGACTAGTCTCGATGAGCAGTTCTTC. V gene TRBV7-9 combines with J gene TRBJ2-1, with TRBD2 matching over 8 bases. The CDR3 sequence is 13 residues long. Germline V gene data show CDR1 as SEHNR and CDR2 as FQNEAQ (reference sequence). J was trimmed by 8 bases and V by 8 bases; bases with no gene match: 8.

This clone has just a few counts. The V and J genes are TRBV11-3 and TRBJ1-1; unclear D gene. Germline V gene lookup returns CDR1 SGHNT and CDR2 YENEEA. V was pared by 1 base and J by 3 bases, with 6 bases between. This CDR3 region has 13 residues. The DNA for the CDR3 is TGTGCCAGCAGCTTAGTCTCCGACACTGAAGCTTTCTTT. Translating gives CASSLVSDTEAFF.

The rearrangement uses TRBV9 and TRBJ1-1, with a weak D call TRBD1 (6 bases). The V gene's germline CDR1 is SGDLS and CDR2 YYNGEE. The CDR3 totals 14 residues. Trimming took 4 bases from V and 1 from J, leaving 11 bases between them. As DNA, the CDR3 is TGTGCCAGCAGCCTATTGACAGGGAACACTGAAGCTTTCTTT. Amino acids: CASSLLTGNTEAFF.

The chain couples TRBV15 to TRBJ1-2, with D unclear. V dropped 4 bases and J dropped 4 bases, with 13 bases sitting between them. Germline CDR1 reads LNHNV; CDR2 reads YYDKDF (reference sequence). This CDR3 has 14 residues. This CDR3 reads CATSTSPGGYGYTF. CDR3 in DNA: TGTGCCACCAGCACCTCCCCGGGAGGCTATGGCTACACCTTC.

The chain employs TRBV30 and TRBJ2-7; TRBD1 is a possible D gene (5 bases). V dropped 2 bases and J dropped 7 bases, with 18 bases sitting between them. This CDR3 spans 14 amino acids. Per germline, CDR1 GTSNPN and CDR2 SVGIG (reference sequence). The CDR3 region is CAWSPPRVGREQYF. CDR3 nucleotide sequence: TGTGCCTGGAGTCCCCCCAGGGTGGGGCGGGAGCAGTACTTC. Variable domain in full (rest from reference TRBV30 and TRBJ2-7): SQTIHQWPATLVQPVGSPLSLECTVEGTSNPNLYWYRQAAGRGLQLLFYSVGIGQISSEVPQNLSASRPQDRQFILSSKKLLLSDSGFYLCAWSPPRVGREQYFGPGTRLTVT.

The chain employs TRBV6-5 and TRBJ1-1; D ambiguous. This CDR3 comprises 15 residues. Per the germline V gene, CDR1 is MNHEY and CDR2 is SVGAGI. Trimming took 7 bases from V and 1 from J, leaving 16 bases between them. This chain's CDR3 is CASTRGGKENTEAFF. The DNA for the CDR3 is TGTGCCAGCACCCGGGGTGGGAAGGAGAACACTGAAGCTTTCTTT.

V is TRBV20-1 and J is TRBJ2-7; 9 nucleotides agree with TRBD2. With 3 bases clipped from V and 1 base from J, the junction kept 7 bases outside the gene matches. Germline V CDR1 and CDR2: DFQATT, SNEGSKA (reference sequence). The CDR3 loop spans 15 amino acids. In nucleotides, the CDR3 is TGCAGTGCTAGTGTCCCTAGCGGGGCATCCTACGAGCAGTACTTC. Its protein is CSASVPSGASYEQYF.

This rearrangement joins TRBV4-1 to TRBJ2-1; D not certain. This CDR3 comprises 17 residues. Germline lookup yields CDR1 MGHRA and CDR2 YSYEKL. V lost 6 bases, J lost 0 bases, and 18 bases lay in between. CDR3 nucleotides: TGCGCCAGCAGTTCCCTTGCGTACCTGAGCTCCTACAATGAGCAGTTCTTC. Translation: CASSSLAYLSSYNEQFF.

The rearrangement joins TRBV5-5 to TRBJ2-3, with 7 positions matching TRBD2. CDR3 length equals 13 residues. CDR1 and CDR2 from the germline V gene are SGHKS and YYEKEE (reference sequence). J lost 8 bases, V lost 5 bases, and 8 bases had no gene match. CDR3 region: CASRFSGQATQYF. The CDR3 DNA follows: TGTGCCAGCAGGTTTAGCGGGCAAGCTACGCAGTATTTT.

This chain links TRBV30 with TRBJ1-3, with D uncertain. V was pared by 0 bases and J by 0 bases, with 12 bases between. The CDR3 spans 16 residues. Germline loops: CDR1 GTSNPN, CDR2 SVGIG (reference sequence). CDR3 sequence reads: CAWSVHSGLSGNTIYF. DNA of the CDR3: TGTGCCTGGAGTGTTCATTCAGGTCTCTCTGGAAACACCATATATTTT.

This chain links TRBV6-1 with TRBJ1-2; 7 bases match TRBD1. Germline-derived CDR1 and CDR2 are MNHNS and SASEGT. The V gene end was trimmed by 0 bases and the J gene end by 4 bases; junction bases not matched to a gene: 5. CDR3 length equals 15 residues. The CDR3 DNA sequence: TGTGCCAGCAGTGAAGCGGGACAGCACCTCTATGGCTACACCTTC. The encoded protein is CASSEAGQHLYGYTF.

The chain combines TRBV30 with TRBJ2-3; 7 positions agree with TRBD1. The CDR3 loop spans 14 amino acids. Germline V gives CDR1 GTSNPN, CDR2 SVGIG (reference sequence). Losses at the gene ends were 1 base for V and 2 bases for J; bases not matched to a gene: 3. CDR3 amino acids: CAWSGGGLTDTQYF. The DNA of the CDR3 is TGTGCCTGGAGTGGAGGGGGCCTCACAGATACGCAGTATTTT.

This clone was observed a handful of times. J is TRBJ1-2 and V is TRBV4-1; 7 nucleotides align to TRBD1. Germline CDR1 reads MGHRA; CDR2 reads YSYEKL. V dropped 3 bases and J dropped 2; count of bases not matched to a gene: 3. The CDR3 length is 14 residues. CDR3 protein: CASSQPTGNYGYTF. The CDR3 nucleotides are TGCGCCAGCAGCCAGCCGACAGGGAACTATGGCTACACCTTC.

This chain links TRBV7-9 with TRBJ1-3; D possibly corresponds to TRBD1 (5 bases). The CDR3 is 14 residues long. The V end was cut by 2 bases, the J end by 2 bases, with 7 bases between. The germline gives CDR1 SEHNR, CDR2 FQNEAQ (reference sequence). The CDR3 DNA follows: TGTGCCAGCAGCTTATCAGGGACTGGAAACACCATATATTTT. This sequence encodes CASSLSGTGNTIYF.

Only one count was recorded for this clone. The V gene is TRBV29-1, the J gene TRBJ2-1; 8 bases fit TRBD2. After removal of 3 bases from V and 6 bases from J, the junction contained 4 bases not matched to a gene. The CDR3 sequence is 13 residues long. Germline lookup yields CDR1 SQVTM and CDR2 ANQGSEA. CDR3 residues: CSVEREVPNEQFF. The CDR3 nucleotides are TGCAGCGTTGAGCGGGAGGTACCCAATGAGCAGTTCTTC.

The V and J genes are TRBV6-5 and TRBJ2-5, with TRBD2 matching over 7 bases. Germline trimming cut 8 bases from V and 4 bases from J; bases unmatched to any gene: 7. The CDR3 is 13 amino acids. The germline gives CDR1 MNHEY, CDR2 SVGAGI. This CDR3 is CASSGGRGETQYF. The CDR3 nucleotides read TGTGCCAGCTCCGGCGGGAGAGGAGAGACCCAGTACTTC.

The chain links TRBV5-1 to TRBJ1-2; D uncertain. The CDR3 is 14 amino acids. The germline gives CDR1 SGHRS, CDR2 YFSETQ. Trimming removed 4 bases from V and 4 bases from J, with 14 bases in between. The CDR3 nucleotides read TGCGCCAGCAGCCAAGGAGGAGAAGGCTATGGCTACACCTTC. This gives the protein CASSQGGEGYGYTF.

The gene calls are TRBV27 and TRBJ1-1, with a possible D match to TRBD1 (6 bases). The germline V and J ends were trimmed by 2 bases and 7 bases, with 14 bases remaining between them. The germline gives CDR1 MNHEY, CDR2 SMNVEV (reference sequence). The CDR3 contains 14 residues. CDR3 bases: TGTGCCAGCAGTTTAGCCACGGACAGCCGTGAAGCTTTCTTT. Protein sequence: CASSLATDSREAFF.

The chain combines TRBV12-3 or TRBV12-4 with TRBJ1-2, with D uncertain. The CDR3 length is 13 residues. Trimming left V 2 bases short and J 8 bases short, with 12 bases between. The CDR3 DNA reads TGTGCCAGCAGTTTAAATGGAGGATACGGCTACACCTTC. As protein: CASSLNGGYGYTF.

The V gene is TRBV19, the J gene TRBJ2-1; D is unresolved. The length of the CDR3 is 15 residues. Germline V gene sequence: CDR1 LNHDA, CDR2 SQIVND (reference sequence). The V gene lost 3 bases and the J gene lost 2 bases, with 11 bases spanning the gap. The CDR3 spells CASSIPGAPYNEQFF. In DNA, the CDR3 is TGTGCCAGTAGTATCCCCGGAGCCCCCTACAATGAGCAGTTCTTC.